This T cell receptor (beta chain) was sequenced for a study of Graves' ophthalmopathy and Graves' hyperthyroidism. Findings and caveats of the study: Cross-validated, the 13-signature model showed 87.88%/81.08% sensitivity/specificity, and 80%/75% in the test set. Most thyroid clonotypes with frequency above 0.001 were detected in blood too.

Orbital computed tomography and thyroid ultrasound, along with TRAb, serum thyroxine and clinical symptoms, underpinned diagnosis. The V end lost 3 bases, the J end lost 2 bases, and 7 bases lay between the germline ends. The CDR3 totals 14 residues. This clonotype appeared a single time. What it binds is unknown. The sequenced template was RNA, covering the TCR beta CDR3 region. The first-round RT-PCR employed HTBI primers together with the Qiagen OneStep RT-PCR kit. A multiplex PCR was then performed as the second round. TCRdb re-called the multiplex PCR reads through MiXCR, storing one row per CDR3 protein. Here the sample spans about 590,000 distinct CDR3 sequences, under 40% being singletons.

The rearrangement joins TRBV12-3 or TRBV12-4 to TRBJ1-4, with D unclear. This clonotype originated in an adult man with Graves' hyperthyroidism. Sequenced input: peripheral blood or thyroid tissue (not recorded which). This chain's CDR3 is CASSFVSTNEKLFF. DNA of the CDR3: TGTGCCAGCAGTTTTGTTAGTACTAATGAAAAACTGTTTTTT.